This TCR beta chain was sequenced during a study of cytomegalovirus exposure and HLA in healthy donors. Whole-study findings and limits: Per a later analysis, HLA-associated TCR beta chains showed more clonal expansion than other, equally common TCR beta chains.

This clone was observed a few times. Its antigen is still unknown. 60 Vbeta and 13 Jbeta primers were used in PCR. The table came from immunoSEQ multiplex PCR; TCRdb's copy has only in-frame clones and leaves some out. The profile covers about 130,000 clones, with more than 8% appearing a single time and 1.8% taken by the ten largest. Germline V gene sequence: CDR1 SQVTM, CDR2 ANQGSEA. The V gene end was trimmed by 5 bases and the J gene end by 4 bases; junction bases not matched to a gene: 16. The CDR3 is 16 amino acids. The sequenced sample consisted of PBMCs. The rearrangement joins TRBV29-1 to TRBJ2-5; 7 bases fit TRBD1. The sequence derives from a man aged 50 to 60 in good health and CMV-seronegative. CDR3 sequence (DNA): TGCAGCGTTACACAGGGGCTCGGTTTGAATGGAGAGACCCAGTACTTC. Its protein product is CSVTQGLGLNGETQYF.